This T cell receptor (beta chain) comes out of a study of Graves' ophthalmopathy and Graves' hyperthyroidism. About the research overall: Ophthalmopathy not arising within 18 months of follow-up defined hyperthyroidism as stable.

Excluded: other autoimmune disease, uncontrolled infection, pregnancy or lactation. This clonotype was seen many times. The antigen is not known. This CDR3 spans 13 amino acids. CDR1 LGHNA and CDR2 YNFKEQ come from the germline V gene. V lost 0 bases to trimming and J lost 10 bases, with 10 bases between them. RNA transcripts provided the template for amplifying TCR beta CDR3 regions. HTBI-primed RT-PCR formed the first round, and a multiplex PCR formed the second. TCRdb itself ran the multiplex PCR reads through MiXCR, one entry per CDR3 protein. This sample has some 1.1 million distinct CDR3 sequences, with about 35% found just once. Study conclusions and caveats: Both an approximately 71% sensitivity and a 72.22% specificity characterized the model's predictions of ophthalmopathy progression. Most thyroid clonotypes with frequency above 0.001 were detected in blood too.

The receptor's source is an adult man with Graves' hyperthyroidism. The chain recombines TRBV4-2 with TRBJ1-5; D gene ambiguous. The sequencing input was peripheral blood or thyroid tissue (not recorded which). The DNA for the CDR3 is TGTGCCAGCAGCCAAGAATCTCGTGGCCCCCAGCATTTT. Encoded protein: CASSQESRGPQHF.